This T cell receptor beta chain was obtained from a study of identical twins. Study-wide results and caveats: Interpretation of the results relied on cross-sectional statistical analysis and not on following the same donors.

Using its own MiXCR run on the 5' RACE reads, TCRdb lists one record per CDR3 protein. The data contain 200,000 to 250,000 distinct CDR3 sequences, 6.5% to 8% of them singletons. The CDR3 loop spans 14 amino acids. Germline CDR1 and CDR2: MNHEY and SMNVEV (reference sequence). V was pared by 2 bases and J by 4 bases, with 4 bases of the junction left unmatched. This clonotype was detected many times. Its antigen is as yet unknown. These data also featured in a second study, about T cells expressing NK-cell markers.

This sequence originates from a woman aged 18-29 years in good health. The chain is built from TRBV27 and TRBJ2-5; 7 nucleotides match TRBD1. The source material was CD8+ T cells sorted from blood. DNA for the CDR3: TGTGCCAGCAGTTTACGGGGACAGCGAGAGACCCAGTACTTC. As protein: CASSLRGQRETQYF.